Listed below are T cell receptor beta chains from one sample, sequenced in a study of low-dose radiotherapy and immunotherapy resistance in tumors. TCRdb redid the calling of the reads with MiXCR, one entry per CDR3 protein. The sample includes about 82,000 distinct CDR3 sequences, approximately 20% of them seen just once. The specimen was PBMCs, collected before treatment. Receptors originate from a male donor with prostate cancer. Both conserved end residues are part of each CDR3. D genes are given only for firm matches. For some rows the clone size is stated as once, few or many, or as a class when expanded; others skip it.

j_call clone_size cdr3_length d_call v_call cdr3_nt cdr3_aa
TRBJ2-5 many 13 . TRBV28 TGTGCCAGCAGGCCGGGCCGTCAAGAGACCCAGTACTTC CASRPGRQETQYF
TRBJ2-5 many 15 TRBD2 TRBV7-2 TGTGCCAGCAGCTCGCACCTAGCGGCCGAAGAGACCCAGTACTTC CASSSHLAAEETQYF
TRBJ1-2 many 12 . TRBV19 TGTGCCAGCGGGGCCGAACTCTATGGCTACACCTTC CASGAELYGYTF
TRBJ2-3 many 15 TRBD2 TRBV10-3 TGTGCCATCAGGACTAGCGGGATACTAACAGATACGCAGTATTTT CAIRTSGILTDTQYF
TRBJ2-3 many 14 . TRBV12-3/TRBV12-4 TGTGCCAGCAGTTTTGGGGGCCCCTCAGATACGCAGTATTTT CASSFGGPSDTQYF
TRBJ2-7 many 14 . TRBV6-1 TGTGCCAGCAGTGAATACACAACCGAATACGAGCAGTACTTC CASSEYTTEYEQYF
TRBJ2-3 . 18 TRBD1 TRBV9 TGTGCCAGCAGCGTAACCCCAAGAGGACAGGGGGCCGGAGATACGCAGTATTTT CASSVTPRGQGAGDTQYF
TRBJ2-1 many 16 . TRBV4-1 TGCGCCAGCAGCCAAGTCGGTTCAGCCAGATACAATGAGCAGTTCTTC CASSQVGSARYNEQFF
TRBJ2-3 many 17 TRBD2 TRBV4-3 TGCGCCAGCAGCCAAGCGGCCCAGCGGGGCAGCACAGATACGCAGTATTTT CASSQAAQRGSTDTQYF
TRBJ2-7 many 14 TRBD1 TRBV12-3/TRBV12-4 TGTGCCAGCAGTACCGGGACAGGGGAGTACGAGCAGTACTTC CASSTGTGEYEQYF
TRBJ2-1 . 15 . TRBV5-1 TGCGCCAGCAGCTTGGCCAGCGGGTCTTACAATGAGCAGTTCTTC CASSLASGSYNEQFF
TRBJ2-7 many 14 . TRBV21-1 TGTGCCAGCGATTTCCTGGGGGTACTCGACGAGCAGTACTTC CASDFLGVLDEQYF
TRBJ2-3 many 16 . TRBV20-1 TGCAGTGCTAGTAGGGCCGGCGCGGGGGCCACAGATACGCAGTATTTT CSASRAGAGATDTQYF
TRBJ1-6 many 14 TRBD1 TRBV5-4 TGTGCCAGCAGCTTGAGGGGGCCTAATTCACCCCTCCACTTT CASSLRGPNSPLHF
TRBJ1-3 many 14 . TRBV19 TGTGCCAGTAGTATCTCCTCAGAGGGAAACACCATATATTTT CASSISSEGNTIYF
TRBJ2-3 . 12 TRBD2 TRBV9 TGTGCCAGGACTAGCGGGGGGAATACGCAGTATTTT CARTSGGNTQYF
TRBJ1-1 many 13 . TRBV30 TGTGCCTGGAGTGTAGACAGTGAGGTTGAAGCTTTCTTT CAWSVDSEVEAFF
TRBJ2-7 . 15 TRBD2 TRBV4-2 TGTGCCAGCAGCCAAGAAGGTAGCGGGGGATACGAGCAGTACTTC CASSQEGSGGYEQYF
TRBJ1-1 many 15 TRBD1 TRBV6-2/TRBV6-3 TGTGCCAGCAGTTACGGGAGGACAGGGAACACTGAAGCTTTCTTT CASSYGRTGNTEAFF
TRBJ2-4 many 17 . TRBV5-1 TGCGCCAGCAGCTTGGGACCAGGGGCCGGGGCCAAAAACATTCAGTACTTC CASSLGPGAGAKNIQYF
TRBJ1-2 many 15 . TRBV5-1 TGCGCCAGCAGCTTAAGGACAGACGCCGTACATGGCTACACCTTC CASSLRTDAVHGYTF
TRBJ2-5 many 16 TRBD2 TRBV5-8 TGTGCCAGCAGCTCGGGCAAGGGACTAAGACAAGAGACCCAGTACTTC CASSSGKGLRQETQYF
TRBJ1-5 many 14 . TRBV28 TGTGCCAGCAGTTACAGGGTGGTGGGTCAGCCCCAGCATTTT CASSYRVVGQPQHF
TRBJ2-7 many 15 TRBD2 TRBV9 TGTGCCAGCAGCGTAGTTGGACTAGCGGGAGCCGAGCAGTACTTC CASSVVGLAGAEQYF
TRBJ1-5 many 16 . TRBV19 TGTGCCAGTAGTACCCGACGAAGGGGCGGTAATCAGCCCCAGCATTTT CASSTRRRGGNQPQHF
TRBJ2-5 many 17 TRBD1 TRBV6-4 TGTGCCAGCAGTGGCCCGACAGGGGGCTATCTAGTAGAGACCCAGTACTTC CASSGPTGGYLVETQYF
TRBJ2-1 many 13 . TRBV11-2 TGTGCCAGCAGCTTAGCCAGGACTGAAGAGCAGTTCTTC CASSLARTEEQFF
TRBJ1-3 few 15 TRBD1 TRBV13 TGTGCCAGCAGCACTCAGACAGGGGGTGGAAACACCATATATTTT CASSTQTGGGNTIYF
TRBJ1-1 many 14 TRBD1 TRBV5-1 TGCGCCAGCAGCAGGGACAGCGCTTACACTGAAGCTTTCTTT CASSRDSAYTEAFF
TRBJ2-7 many 15 TRBD2 TRBV20-1 TGCAGTGCTAGACCGAGCGGGAGAAACTCCTACGAGCAGTACTTC CSARPSGRNSYEQYF
TRBJ1-1 . 14 . TRBV5-5 TGTGCCAGCAGCTTGGATTCTGCGAACACTGAAGCTTTCTTT CASSLDSANTEAFF